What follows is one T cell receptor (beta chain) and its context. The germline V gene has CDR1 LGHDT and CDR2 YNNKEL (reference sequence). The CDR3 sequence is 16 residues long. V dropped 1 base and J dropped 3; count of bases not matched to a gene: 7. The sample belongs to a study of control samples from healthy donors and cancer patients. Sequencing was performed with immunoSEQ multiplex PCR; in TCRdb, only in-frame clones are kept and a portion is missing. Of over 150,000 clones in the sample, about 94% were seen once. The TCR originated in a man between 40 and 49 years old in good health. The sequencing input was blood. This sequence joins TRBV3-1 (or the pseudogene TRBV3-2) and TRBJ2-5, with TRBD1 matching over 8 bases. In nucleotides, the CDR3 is TGTGCCAGCAGCCAAGGACAGGGGAGAATCAAAGAGACCCAGTACTTC. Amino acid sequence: CASSQGQGRIKETQYF.